This T cell receptor beta chain was sequenced during a study of blood T cell repertoires in COVID-19. The wider study: Acute and convalescent COVID-19 samples came from the United States, Italy and Spain.

Libraries were prepared by immunoSEQ multiplex PCR; TCRdb keeps only in-frame clonotypes and omits some of them. The sample lists roughly 120,000 clones, 75% to 90% occurring once. This clonotype was sampled from a woman aged 45-60 years with acute or convalescent COVID-19. The sequencing sample was made of peripheral blood.

CDR3 amino acids: CASTQGGGVAEGGYTF. CDR3 nucleotide sequence: TGTGCCAGCACTCAGGGAGGGGGGGTCGCGGAGGGTGGCTACACCTTC. V gene TRBV27 combines with J gene TRBJ1-2; tentatively, D is TRBD1 (6 bases). The CDR3 runs 16 residues. Germline loops: CDR1 MNHEY, CDR2 SMNVEV (reference sequence). V lost 7 bases, J lost 7 bases, and 25 bases lay in between.